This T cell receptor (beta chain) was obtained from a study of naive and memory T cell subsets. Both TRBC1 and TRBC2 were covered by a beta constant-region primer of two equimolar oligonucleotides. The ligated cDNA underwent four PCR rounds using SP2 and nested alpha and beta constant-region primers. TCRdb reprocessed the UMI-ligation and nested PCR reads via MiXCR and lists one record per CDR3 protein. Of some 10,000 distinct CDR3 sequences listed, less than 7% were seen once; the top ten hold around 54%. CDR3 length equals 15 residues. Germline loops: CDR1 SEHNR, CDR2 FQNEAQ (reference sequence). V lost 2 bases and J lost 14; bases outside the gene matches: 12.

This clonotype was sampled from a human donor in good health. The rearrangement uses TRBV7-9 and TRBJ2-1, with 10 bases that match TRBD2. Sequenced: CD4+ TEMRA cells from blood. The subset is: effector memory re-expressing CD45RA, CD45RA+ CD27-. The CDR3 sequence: CASSLTGSGRVKKFF. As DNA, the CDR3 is TGTGCCAGCAGCTTAACTGGGAGCGGGAGGGTGAAGAAGTTCTTC.